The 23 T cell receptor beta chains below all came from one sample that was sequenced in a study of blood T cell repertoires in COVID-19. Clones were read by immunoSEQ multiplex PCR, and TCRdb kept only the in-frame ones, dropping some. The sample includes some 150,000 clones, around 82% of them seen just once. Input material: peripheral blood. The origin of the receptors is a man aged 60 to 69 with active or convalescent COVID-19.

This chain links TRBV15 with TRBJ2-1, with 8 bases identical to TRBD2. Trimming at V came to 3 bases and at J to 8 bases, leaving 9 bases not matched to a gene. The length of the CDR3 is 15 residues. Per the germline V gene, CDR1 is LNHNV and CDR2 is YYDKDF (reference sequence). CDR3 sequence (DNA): TGTGCCACCAGCAGTCGGGGGACTAGAATCCATGAGCAGTTCTTC. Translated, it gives CATSSRGTRIHEQFF.

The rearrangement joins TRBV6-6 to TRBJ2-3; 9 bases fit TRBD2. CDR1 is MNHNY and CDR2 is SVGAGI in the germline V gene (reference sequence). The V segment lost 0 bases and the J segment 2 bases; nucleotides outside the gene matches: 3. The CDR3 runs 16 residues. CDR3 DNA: TGTGCCAGCAGTTACTCGTCTAGCGGGGTCACAGATACGCAGTATTTT. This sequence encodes CASSYSSSGVTDTQYF.

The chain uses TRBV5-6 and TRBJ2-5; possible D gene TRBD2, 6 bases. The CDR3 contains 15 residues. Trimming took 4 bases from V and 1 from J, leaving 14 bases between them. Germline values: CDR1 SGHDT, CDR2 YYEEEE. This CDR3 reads CASSGRGDFQETQYF. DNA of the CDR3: TGTGCCAGCAGCGGGAGAGGGGACTTCCAAGAGACCCAGTACTTC.

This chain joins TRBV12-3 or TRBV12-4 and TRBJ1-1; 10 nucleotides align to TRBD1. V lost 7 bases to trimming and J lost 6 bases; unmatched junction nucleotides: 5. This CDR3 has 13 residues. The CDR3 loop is CASIWTGGSEAFF. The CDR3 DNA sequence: TGTGCCAGCATCTGGACAGGGGGATCTGAAGCTTTCTTT.

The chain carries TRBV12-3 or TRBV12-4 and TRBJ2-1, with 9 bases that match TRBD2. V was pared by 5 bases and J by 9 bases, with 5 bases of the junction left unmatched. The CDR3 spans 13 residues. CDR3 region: CASSQNSGSEQFF. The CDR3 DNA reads TGTGCCAGCAGTCAGAATAGCGGGAGTGAGCAGTTCTTC.

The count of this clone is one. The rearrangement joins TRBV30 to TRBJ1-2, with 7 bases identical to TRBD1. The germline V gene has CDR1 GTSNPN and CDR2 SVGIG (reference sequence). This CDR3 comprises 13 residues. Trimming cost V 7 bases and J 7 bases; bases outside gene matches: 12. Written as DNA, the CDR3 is TGTGCCTTCACGGACAGGTCCTTATTTGGCTACACCTTC. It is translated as CAFTDRSLFGYTF.

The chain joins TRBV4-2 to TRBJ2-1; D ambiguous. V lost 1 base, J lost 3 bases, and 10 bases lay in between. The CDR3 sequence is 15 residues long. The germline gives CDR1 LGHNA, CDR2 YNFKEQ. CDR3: CASSQVPVGYNEQFF. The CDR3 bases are TGTGCCAGCAGCCAAGTCCCGGTCGGCTACAATGAGCAGTTCTTC.

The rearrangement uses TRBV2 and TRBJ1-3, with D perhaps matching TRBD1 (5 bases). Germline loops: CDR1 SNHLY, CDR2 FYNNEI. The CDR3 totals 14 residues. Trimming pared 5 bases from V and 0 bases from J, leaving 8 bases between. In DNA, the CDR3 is TGTGCCAGCAGTCGCGACAGCTCTGGAAACACCATATATTTT. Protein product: CASSRDSSGNTIYF.

The CDR3 spells CSVEGGGSYEQYF. The CDR3 DNA sequence: TGCAGCGTTGAAGGCGGCGGCTCCTACGAGCAGTACTTC. This chain connects TRBV29-1 to TRBJ2-7, with unresolved D. CDR1 and CDR2 (germline): SQVTM, ANQGSEA. Trimming stripped 1 base from V and 0 bases from J, with 7 bases between. The CDR3 spans 13 residues.

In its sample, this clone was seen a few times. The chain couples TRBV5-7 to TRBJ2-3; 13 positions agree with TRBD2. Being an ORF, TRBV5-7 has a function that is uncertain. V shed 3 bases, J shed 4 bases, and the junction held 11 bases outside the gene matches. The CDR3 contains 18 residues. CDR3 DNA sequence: TGTGCCAGCAGCTGGACTAGCGGGAGAGGGCCCCCCTCAGATACGCAGTATTTT. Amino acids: CASSWTSGRGPPSDTQYF.

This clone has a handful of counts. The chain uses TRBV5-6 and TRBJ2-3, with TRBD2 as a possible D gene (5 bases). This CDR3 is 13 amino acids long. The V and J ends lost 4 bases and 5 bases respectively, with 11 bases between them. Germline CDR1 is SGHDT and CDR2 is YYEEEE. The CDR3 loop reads CASSEGPRDTQYF. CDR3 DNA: TGTGCCAGCAGCGAGGGCCCCAGAGATACGCAGTATTTT.

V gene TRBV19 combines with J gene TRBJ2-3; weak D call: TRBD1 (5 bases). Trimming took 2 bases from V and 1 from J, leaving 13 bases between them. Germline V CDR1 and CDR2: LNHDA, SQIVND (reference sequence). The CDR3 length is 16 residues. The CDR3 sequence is CASSIRGSTRTDTQYF. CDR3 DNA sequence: TGTGCCAGTAGTATAAGGGGTAGCACCCGCACAGATACGCAGTATTTT.

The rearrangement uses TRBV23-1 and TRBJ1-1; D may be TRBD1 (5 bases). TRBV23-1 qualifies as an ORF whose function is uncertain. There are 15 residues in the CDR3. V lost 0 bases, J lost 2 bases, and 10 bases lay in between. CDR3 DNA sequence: TGCGCCAGCAGTCAATCATTGACAGAAAACACTGAAGCTTTCTTT. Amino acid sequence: CASSQSLTENTEAFF.

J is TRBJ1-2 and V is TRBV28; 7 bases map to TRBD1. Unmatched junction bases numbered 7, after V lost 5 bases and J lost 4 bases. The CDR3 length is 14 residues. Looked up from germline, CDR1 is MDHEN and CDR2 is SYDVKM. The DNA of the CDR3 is TGTGCCAGCAGTCCCCCGGGACAGAGCTATGGCTACACCTTC. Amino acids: CASSPPGQSYGYTF.

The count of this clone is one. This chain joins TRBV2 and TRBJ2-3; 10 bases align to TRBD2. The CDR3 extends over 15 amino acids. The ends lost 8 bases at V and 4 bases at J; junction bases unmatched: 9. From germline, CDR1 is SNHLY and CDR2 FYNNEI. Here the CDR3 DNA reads TGTGCCAGCGCGCGAACTAGCGGGACCGCAGATACGCAGTATTTT. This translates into CASARTSGTADTQYF.

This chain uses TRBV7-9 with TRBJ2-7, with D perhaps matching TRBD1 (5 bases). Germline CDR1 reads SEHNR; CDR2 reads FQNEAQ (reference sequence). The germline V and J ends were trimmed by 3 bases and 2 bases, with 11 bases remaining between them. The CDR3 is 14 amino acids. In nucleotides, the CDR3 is TGTGCCAGCAGCTTGGGGCTAACACCCTACGAGCAGTACTTC. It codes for CASSLGLTPYEQYF.

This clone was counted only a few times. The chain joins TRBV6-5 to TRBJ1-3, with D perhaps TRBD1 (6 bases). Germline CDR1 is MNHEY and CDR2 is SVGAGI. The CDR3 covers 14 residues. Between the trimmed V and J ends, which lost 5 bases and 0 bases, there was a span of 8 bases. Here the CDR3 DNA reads TGTGCCAGCAGTACAGGGAACTCTGGAAACACCATATATTTT. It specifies CASSTGNSGNTIYF.

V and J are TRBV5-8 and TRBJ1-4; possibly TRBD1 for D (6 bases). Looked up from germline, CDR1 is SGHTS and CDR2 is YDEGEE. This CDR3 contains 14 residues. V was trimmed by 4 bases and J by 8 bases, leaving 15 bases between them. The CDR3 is CASSLEQGQEKLFF. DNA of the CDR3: TGTGCCAGCAGCCTGGAACAGGGCCAAGAAAAACTGTTTTTT.

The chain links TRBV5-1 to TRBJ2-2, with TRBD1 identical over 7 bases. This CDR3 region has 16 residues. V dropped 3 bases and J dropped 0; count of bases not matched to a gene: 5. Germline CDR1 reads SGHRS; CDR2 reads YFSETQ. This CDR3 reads CASSSRTGANTGELFF. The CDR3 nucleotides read TGCGCCAGCAGCTCCAGGACAGGAGCGAACACCGGGGAGCTGTTTTTT.

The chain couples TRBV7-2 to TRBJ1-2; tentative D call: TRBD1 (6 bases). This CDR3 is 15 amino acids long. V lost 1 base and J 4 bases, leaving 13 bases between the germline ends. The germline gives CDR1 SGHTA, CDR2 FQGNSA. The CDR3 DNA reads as TGTGCCAGCAGCTTAGGGCCAGGGGATCCCTATGGCTACACCTTC. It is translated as CASSLGPGDPYGYTF.

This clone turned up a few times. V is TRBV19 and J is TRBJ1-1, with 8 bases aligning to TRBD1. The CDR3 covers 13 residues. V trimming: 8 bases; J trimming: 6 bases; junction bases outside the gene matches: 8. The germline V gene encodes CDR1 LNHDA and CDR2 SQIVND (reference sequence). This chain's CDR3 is CASGQGGFSEAFF. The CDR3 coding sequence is TGTGCCAGTGGACAGGGAGGTTTCTCTGAAGCTTTCTTT.

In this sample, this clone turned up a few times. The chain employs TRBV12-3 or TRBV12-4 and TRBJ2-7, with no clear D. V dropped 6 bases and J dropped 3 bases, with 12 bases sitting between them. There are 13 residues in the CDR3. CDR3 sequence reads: CASSSLASYEQYF. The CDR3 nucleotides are TGTGCCAGCAGCTCCCTCGCGAGCTACGAGCAGTACTTC.

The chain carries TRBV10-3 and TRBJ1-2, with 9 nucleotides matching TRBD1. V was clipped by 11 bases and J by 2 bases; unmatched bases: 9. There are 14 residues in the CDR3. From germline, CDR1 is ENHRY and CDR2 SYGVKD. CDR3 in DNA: TGTGCCGCAGCTGCCGGGACAGGGAACTATGGCTACACCTTC. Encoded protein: CAAAAGTGNYGYTF.